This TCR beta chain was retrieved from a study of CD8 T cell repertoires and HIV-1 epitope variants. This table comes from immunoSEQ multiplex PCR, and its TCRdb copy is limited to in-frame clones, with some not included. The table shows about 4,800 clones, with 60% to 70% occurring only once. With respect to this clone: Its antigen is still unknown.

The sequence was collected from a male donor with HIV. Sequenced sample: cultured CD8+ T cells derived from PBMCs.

The DNA of the CDR3 is TGTGCCAGCAGTCCGGGACCCACCGGGAACGAGCAGTACTTC. This translates into CASSPGPTGNEQYF. The chain is built from TRBV6-5 and TRBJ2-7, with D perhaps TRBD1 or TRBD2 (5 bases each). This CDR3 spans 14 amino acids. Germline V lookup: CDR1 MNHEY, CDR2 SVGAGI. Trimming removed 5 bases at V and 5 bases at J, with 16 bases between.